Presented here are 4 T cell receptor beta chains from one specimen sequenced in a study of identical twins. TCRdb recomputed calls from the 5' RACE reads with MiXCR, one row per CDR3 protein. The sample has some 270,000 distinct CDR3 sequences, 6.5% to 9.5% seen once. Another study also made use of these data, one on yellow fever vaccine responses in identical twins.

Input material: CD8+ T cells sorted from blood. All receptors derive from a woman between 18 and 30 years old in good health.

The rearrangement links TRBV30 to TRBJ2-1; the D is unclear. The V gene's germline CDR1 is GTSNPN and CDR2 SVGIG (reference sequence). The CDR3 runs to 13 residues. V was clipped by 0 bases and J by 10 bases, with 13 bases between them. CDR3 region: CAWSVGGETEQFF. The CDR3, as DNA: TGTGCCTGGAGTGTTGGTGGGGAAACGGAGCAGTTCTTC.

This clonotype was seen ten or more times. The rearrangement joins TRBV7-3 to TRBJ2-1; a possible D gene is TRBD2 (5 bases). Looked up from germline, CDR1 is SGHTA and CDR2 is FQGTGA. The CDR3 sequence is 13 residues long. V was cut by 5 bases and J by 4 bases, with 9 bases left in between. The CDR3, as DNA: TGTGCCAGCAGCCCCGGGATATACAATGAGCAGTTCTTC. This translates into CASSPGIYNEQFF.

This clonotype was counted a few times. J is TRBJ2-3 and V is TRBV24-1; unclear D gene. V was trimmed by 4 bases and J by 7 bases, leaving 11 bases between them. Germline lookup yields CDR1 KGHDR and CDR2 SFDVKD. This CDR3 region has 13 residues. The CDR3, as DNA: TGTGCCACCAGTGACCGCCTACTAAATACGCAGTATTTT. This codes for CATSDRLLNTQYF.

This clonotype occurred many times. The chain has TRBV7-9 and TRBJ2-7; the match to TRBD1 covers 8 bases. The CDR3 spans 15 residues. In germline, CDR1 is SEHNR, CDR2 FQNEAQ (reference sequence). V shed 4 bases and J 2 bases; nucleotides not matched to a gene: 7. In DNA form, the CDR3 reads TGTGCCAGCAGCTCCTCCTCAGGGGGCGCCTACGAGCAGTACTTC. This encodes CASSSSSGGAYEQYF.